The 11 T cell receptor beta chains presented below share a single source sample, sequenced in a study of blood T cell repertoires in COVID-19. Generated by immunoSEQ multiplex PCR, the TCRdb table keeps only in-frame clones and is missing some. The data show about 220,000 clones, 82% seen once. The sequenced material came from PBMCs or T cells enriched from blood (not recorded which). These receptors were taken from a woman in her fifties or sixties who had recovered from COVID-19.

The rearrangement links TRBV7-9 to TRBJ1-1, with D possibly being TRBD1 (6 bases). Germline CDR1 is SEHNR and CDR2 is FQNEAQ (reference sequence). Between the trimmed V and J ends, which lost 0 bases and 1 base, there was a span of 9 bases. This CDR3 is built from 15 residues. CDR3 nucleotides: TGTGCCAGCAGCTTAGCCAGGACAGCGAACACTGAAGCTTTCTTT. Its protein is CASSLARTANTEAFF.

V is TRBV3-1 (or the pseudogene TRBV3-2) and J is TRBJ2-7, with TRBD2 as a possible D gene (6 bases). CDR1 is LGHDT and CDR2 is YNNKEL in the germline V gene (reference sequence). The CDR3 has 16 residues. Trimming shortened V by 0 bases and J by 0 bases, and 12 bases separated the two germline ends. Here the CDR3 reads CASSQDYRGSSYEQYF. CDR3 DNA: TGTGCCAGCAGCCAAGATTACCGGGGGAGCTCCTACGAGCAGTACTTC.

This clone was observed a handful of times. This chain connects TRBV7-9 to TRBJ2-2; 8 bases match TRBD2. CDR1 is SEHNR, CDR2 FQNEAQ, per germline (reference sequence). The ends lost 5 bases at V and 6 bases at J; junction bases unmatched: 2. This CDR3 contains 13 residues. The CDR3 DNA is TGTGCCAGCAGCCGGACTAGCCCCGGGGAGCTGTTTTTT. The encoded protein is CASSRTSPGELFF.

This clone was detected a few times. The rearrangement links TRBV7-2 to TRBJ2-1; 8 bases agree with TRBD2. Germline trimming cut 1 base from V and 5 bases from J; bases unmatched to any gene: 4. Germline V gives CDR1 SGHTA, CDR2 FQGNSA. CDR3 length equals 15 residues. CDR3 sequence: CASSLDPAGDNEQFF. CDR3 bases: TGTGCCAGCAGCTTAGACCCAGCGGGAGACAATGAGCAGTTCTTC. The variable domain in full, completed from reference TRBV7-2 and TRBJ2-1, reads GAGVSQSPSNKVTEKGKDVELRCDPISGHTALYWYRQSLGQGLEFLIYFQGNSAPDKSGLPSDRFSAERTGGSVSTLTIQRTQQEDSAVYLCASSLDPAGDNEQFFGPGTRLTVL.

The gene calls are TRBV7-2 and TRBJ2-7, with D possibly TRBD2 on 6 matching bases. Germline CDR1 and CDR2: SGHTA and FQGNSA. Trimming shortened V by 5 bases and J by 3 bases, and 17 bases separated the two germline ends. This CDR3 is 15 amino acids long. CDR3 loop: CASSPTGRESYEQYF. CDR3 in DNA: TGTGCCAGCAGCCCCACGGGACGGGAGAGCTACGAGCAGTACTTC.

The genes are TRBV9 and TRBJ2-1, with D possibly matching TRBD1 (6 bases). The germline V gene encodes CDR1 SGDLS and CDR2 YYNGEE. Trimming pared 3 bases from V and 6 bases from J, leaving 19 bases between. The CDR3 contains 16 residues. The CDR3 DNA follows: TGTGCCAGCAGCGGAACAGGGTCCCGGGTTGGCAATGAGCAGTTCTTC. Its translation: CASSGTGSRVGNEQFF. Full variable domain (outside the CDR3, taken from reference TRBV9 and TRBJ2-1): DSGVTQTPKHLITATGQRVTLRCSPRSGDLSVYWYQQSLDQGLQFLIQYYNGEERAKGNILERFSAQQFPDLHSELNLSSLELGDSALYFCASSGTGSRVGNEQFFGPGTRLTVL.

The rearrangement links TRBV20-1 to TRBJ2-2; D is uncertain. V lost 3 bases to trimming and J lost 6 bases, with 5 bases between them. CDR3 size: 11 residues. CDR1 is DFQATT, CDR2 SNEGSKA, per germline (reference sequence). CDR3: CSASFSGELFF. For the CDR3, the DNA is TGCAGTGCTAGCTTTTCCGGGGAGCTGTTTTTT.

The chain employs TRBV19 and TRBJ2-5; possibly TRBD1 for D (5 bases). The CDR3 length is 14 residues. The germline V gene has CDR1 LNHDA and CDR2 SQIVND (reference sequence). Trimming removed 6 bases from V and 2 bases from J, with 13 bases in between. This CDR3 is CASSRGAPQETQYF. The CDR3 coding sequence is TGTGCCAGTAGCCGTGGGGCGCCACAAGAGACCCAGTACTTC.

The rearrangement uses TRBV7-8 and TRBJ2-7; TRBD1 might be the D (6 bases). The CDR3 covers 14 residues. In germline, CDR1 is SGHVS, CDR2 FQNEAQ. V lost 5 bases, J lost 0 bases, and 11 bases lay in between. Written as DNA, the CDR3 is TGTGCCAGCAGCGGGCAGGGGAGCTCCTACGAGCAGTACTTC. This translates into CASSGQGSSYEQYF.

The chain is built from TRBV10-3 and TRBJ2-1; D is unclear. Germline V CDR1 and CDR2: ENHRY, SYGVKD. The CDR3 has 16 residues. Trimming took off 6 bases at V and 2 bases at J, with 17 bases between the two ends. DNA for the CDR3: TGTGCCATCAGCCCCGAGCACTACCCGGCCTACAATGAGCAGTTCTTC. Translation gives CAISPEHYPAYNEQFF.

This chain uses TRBV5-1 with TRBJ2-3, with 9 nucleotides matching TRBD2. The CDR3 is made up of 15 amino acids. Trimming took 4 bases from V and 4 from J; bases not matched to a gene: 7. Germline V CDR1 and CDR2: SGHRS, YFSETQ. CDR3 nucleotide sequence: TGCGCCAGCAGCGCTAGCGGGGAGGGGGCAGATACGCAGTATTTT. It yields the protein CASSASGEGADTQYF.